A selection of T cell receptor beta chains follows, all from one sample in a study of CD8+CD57+ T cells in acquired aplastic anemia. MiXCR, run by TCRdb on the reads, gives a single entry per CDR3 protein. The sample carries 310,000 or so distinct CDR3 sequences, roughly 61% recorded once. The specimen was sorted CD4+, CD8+, or CD8+CD57+ T cells (not recorded which) from PBMCs. Receptor source: a human donor with aplastic anemia. CDR3s include the opening cysteine and the closing phenylalanine or tryptophan. Some rows have no size entry. The others give once, few or many, or a class for an expanded clone.

TRBJ1-4 . TRBV24-1 CATSDDPGEKLFF
TRBJ2-3 . TRBV24-1 CATSESQPSSTDTQYF
TRBJ1-6 many TRBV19 CASTGTYNSPLHF
TRBJ1-6 . TRBV6-5 CASSFATENSPLHF
TRBJ2-3 . TRBV10-2 CASSEILAGSTDTQYF
TRBJ1-1 . TRBV29-1 CSVAVTPIEAFF
TRBJ2-2 . TRBV12-3/TRBV12-4 CASSLSAWSTGELFF
TRBJ2-7 . TRBV24-1 CATSDPVGGGKQYF
TRBJ1-2 . TRBV18 CASSPAQAGFYGYTF
TRBJ2-7 once TRBV7-2 CASSLSDTPGQPYEQYF
TRBJ1-1 . TRBV20-1 CSASPSGQGTDFF
TRBJ2-1 . TRBV14 CASSQDVGLASNEQFF
TRBJ1-4 few TRBV18 CASSPQEGAYGEKLFF